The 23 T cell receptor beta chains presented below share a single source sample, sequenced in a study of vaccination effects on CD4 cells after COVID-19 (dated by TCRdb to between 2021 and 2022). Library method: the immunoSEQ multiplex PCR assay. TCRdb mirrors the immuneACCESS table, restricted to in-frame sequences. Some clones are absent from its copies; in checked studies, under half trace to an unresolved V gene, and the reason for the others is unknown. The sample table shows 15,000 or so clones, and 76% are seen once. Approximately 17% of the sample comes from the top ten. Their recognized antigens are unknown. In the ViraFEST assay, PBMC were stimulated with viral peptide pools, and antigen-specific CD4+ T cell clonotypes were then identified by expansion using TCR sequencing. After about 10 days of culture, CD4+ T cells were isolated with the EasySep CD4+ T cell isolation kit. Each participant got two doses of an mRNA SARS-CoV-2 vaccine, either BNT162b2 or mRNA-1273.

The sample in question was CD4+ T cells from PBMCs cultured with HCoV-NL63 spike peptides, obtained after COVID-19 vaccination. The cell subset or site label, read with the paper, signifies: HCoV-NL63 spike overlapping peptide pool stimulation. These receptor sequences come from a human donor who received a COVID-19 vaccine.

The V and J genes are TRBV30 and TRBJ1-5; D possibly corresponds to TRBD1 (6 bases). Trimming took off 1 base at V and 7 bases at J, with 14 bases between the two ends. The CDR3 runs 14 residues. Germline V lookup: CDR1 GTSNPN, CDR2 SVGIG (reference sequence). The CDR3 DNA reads TGTGCCTGGAGTGCGGGGGCGCGGTCCCAGCCCCAGCATTTT. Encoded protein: CAWSAGARSQPQHF. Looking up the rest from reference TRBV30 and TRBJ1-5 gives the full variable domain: SQTIHQWPATLVQPVGSPLSLECTVEGTSNPNLYWYRQAAGRGLQLLFYSVGIGQISSEVPQNLSASRPQDRQFILSSKKLLLSDSGFYLCAWSAGARSQPQHFGDGTRLSIL.

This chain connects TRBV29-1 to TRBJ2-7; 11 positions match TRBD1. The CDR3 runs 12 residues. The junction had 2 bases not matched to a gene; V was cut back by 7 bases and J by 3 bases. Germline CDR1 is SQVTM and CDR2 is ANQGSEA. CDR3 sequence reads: CSAGTGGYEQYF. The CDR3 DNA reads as TGCAGCGCGGGGACAGGGGGCTACGAGCAGTACTTC.

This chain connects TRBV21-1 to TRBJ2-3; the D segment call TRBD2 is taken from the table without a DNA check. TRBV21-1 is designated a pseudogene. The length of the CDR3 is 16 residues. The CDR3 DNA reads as TGTGCCAGCAGCAAAGGCCCTAGCGGGAGCAACGGTACGCAGTATTTT. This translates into CASSKGPSGSNGTQYF.

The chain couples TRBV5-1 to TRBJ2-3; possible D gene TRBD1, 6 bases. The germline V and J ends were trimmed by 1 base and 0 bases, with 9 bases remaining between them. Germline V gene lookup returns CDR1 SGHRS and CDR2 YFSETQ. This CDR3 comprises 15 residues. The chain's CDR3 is CASSLSGASTDTQYF. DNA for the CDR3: TGCGCCAGCAGCTTGTCAGGGGCGAGCACAGATACGCAGTATTTT.

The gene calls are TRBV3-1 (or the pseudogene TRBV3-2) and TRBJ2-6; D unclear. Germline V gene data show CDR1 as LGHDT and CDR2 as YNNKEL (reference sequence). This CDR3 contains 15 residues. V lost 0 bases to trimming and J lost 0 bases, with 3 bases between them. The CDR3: CASSQDYSGANVLTF. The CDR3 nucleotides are TGTGCCAGCAGCCAAGATTACTCTGGGGCCAACGTCCTGACTTTC.

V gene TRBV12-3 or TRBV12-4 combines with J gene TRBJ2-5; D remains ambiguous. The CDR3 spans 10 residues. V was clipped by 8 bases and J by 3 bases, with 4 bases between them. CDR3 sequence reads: CASGEETQYF. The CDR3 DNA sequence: TGTGCCAGCGGTGAAGAGACCCAGTACTTC.

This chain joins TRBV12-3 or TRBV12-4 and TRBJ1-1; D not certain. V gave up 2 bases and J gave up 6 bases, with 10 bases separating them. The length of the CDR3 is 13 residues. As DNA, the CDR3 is TGTGCCAGCAGTTTATCCGAGGGCGCTGAAGCTTTCTTT. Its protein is CASSLSEGAEAFF.

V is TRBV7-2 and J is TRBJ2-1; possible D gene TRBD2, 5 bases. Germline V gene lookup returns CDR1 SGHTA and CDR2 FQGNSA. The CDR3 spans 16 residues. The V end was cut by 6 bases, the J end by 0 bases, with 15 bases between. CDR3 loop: CASRVAAVSSYNEQFF. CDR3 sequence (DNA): TGTGCCAGCAGGGTCGCAGCGGTGAGCTCCTACAATGAGCAGTTCTTC. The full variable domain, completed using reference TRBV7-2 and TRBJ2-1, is GAGVSQSPSNKVTEKGKDVELRCDPISGHTALYWYRQSLGQGLEFLIYFQGNSAPDKSGLPSDRFSAERTGGSVSTLTIQRTQQEDSAVYLCASRVAAVSSYNEQFFGPGTRLTVL.

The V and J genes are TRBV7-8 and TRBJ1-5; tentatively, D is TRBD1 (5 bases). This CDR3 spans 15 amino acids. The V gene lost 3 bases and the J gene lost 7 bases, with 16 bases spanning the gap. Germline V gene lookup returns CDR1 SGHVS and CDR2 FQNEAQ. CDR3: CASSLFSVGGQPQHF. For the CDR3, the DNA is TGTGCCAGCAGCTTGTTCTCCGTCGGGGGACAGCCCCAGCATTTT.

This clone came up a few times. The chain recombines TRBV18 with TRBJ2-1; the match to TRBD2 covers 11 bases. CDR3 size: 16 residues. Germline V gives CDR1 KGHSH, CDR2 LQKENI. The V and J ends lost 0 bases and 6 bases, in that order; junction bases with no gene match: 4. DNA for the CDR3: TGTGCCAGCTCACCACCAACTAGCGGGGGCGGCAATGAGCAGTTCTTC. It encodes CASSPPTSGGGNEQFF.

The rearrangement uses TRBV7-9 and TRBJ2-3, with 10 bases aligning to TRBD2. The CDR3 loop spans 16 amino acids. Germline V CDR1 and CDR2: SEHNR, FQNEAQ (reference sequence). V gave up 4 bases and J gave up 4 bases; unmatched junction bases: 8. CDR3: CASSSGLAGASDTQYF. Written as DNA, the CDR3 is TGTGCCAGCAGCTCCGGGCTAGCGGGGGCCTCAGATACGCAGTATTTT.

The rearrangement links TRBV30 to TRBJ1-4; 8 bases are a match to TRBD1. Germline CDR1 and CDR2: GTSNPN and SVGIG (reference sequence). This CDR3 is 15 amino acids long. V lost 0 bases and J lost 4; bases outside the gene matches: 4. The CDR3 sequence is CAWSVRDRSNEKLFF. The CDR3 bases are TGTGCCTGGAGTGTACGGGACAGGAGTAATGAAAAACTGTTTTTT.

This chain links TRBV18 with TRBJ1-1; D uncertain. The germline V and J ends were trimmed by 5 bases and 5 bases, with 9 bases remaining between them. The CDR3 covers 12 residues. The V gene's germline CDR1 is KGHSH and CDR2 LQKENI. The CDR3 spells CASSGRGTEAFF. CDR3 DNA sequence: TGTGCCAGCTCAGGTCGTGGGACTGAAGCTTTCTTT.

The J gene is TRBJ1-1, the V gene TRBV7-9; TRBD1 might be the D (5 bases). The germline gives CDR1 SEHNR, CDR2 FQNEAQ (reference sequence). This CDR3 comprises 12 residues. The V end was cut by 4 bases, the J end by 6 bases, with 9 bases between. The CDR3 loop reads CASSSGQAEAFF. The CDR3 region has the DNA TGTGCCAGCAGCTCGGGGCAGGCTGAAGCTTTCTTT.

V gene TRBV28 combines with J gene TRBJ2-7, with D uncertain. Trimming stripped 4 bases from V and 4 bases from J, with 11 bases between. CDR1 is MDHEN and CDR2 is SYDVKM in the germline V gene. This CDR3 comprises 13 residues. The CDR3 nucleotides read TGTGCCAGCAGTTCGGTGACCCGTTACGAGCAGTACTTC. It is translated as CASSSVTRYEQYF.

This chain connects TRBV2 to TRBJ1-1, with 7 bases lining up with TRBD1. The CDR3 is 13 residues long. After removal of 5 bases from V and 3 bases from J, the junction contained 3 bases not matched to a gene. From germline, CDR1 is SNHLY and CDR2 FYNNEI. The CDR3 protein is CASSWDSDTEAFF. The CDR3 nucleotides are TGTGCCAGCAGTTGGGACAGCGACACTGAAGCTTTCTTT. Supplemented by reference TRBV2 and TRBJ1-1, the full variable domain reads EPEVTQTPSHQVTQMGQEVILRCVPISNHLYFYWYRQILGQKVEFLVSFYNNEISEKSEIFDDQFSVERPDGSNFTLKIRSTKLEDSAMYFCASSWDSDTEAFFGQGTRLTVV.

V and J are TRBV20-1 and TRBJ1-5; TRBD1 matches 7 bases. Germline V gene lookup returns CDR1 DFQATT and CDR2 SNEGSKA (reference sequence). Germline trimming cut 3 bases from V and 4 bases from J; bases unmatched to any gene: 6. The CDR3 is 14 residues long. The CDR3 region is CSASAGGWNQPQHF. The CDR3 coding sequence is TGCAGTGCTAGTGCAGGGGGATGGAATCAGCCCCAGCATTTT.

Here the CDR3 reads CASSLGQRVKETQYF. The CDR3 DNA is TGCGCCAGCAGCTTGGGACAGAGAGTAAAAGAGACCCAGTACTTC. V usage is TRBV5-1 and J usage is TRBJ2-5; D possibly corresponds to TRBD1 (5 bases). This CDR3 is 15 amino acids long. Germline V CDR1 and CDR2: SGHRS, YFSETQ. The ends were cut back, 0 bases at V and 3 bases at J, with 12 bases in the middle.

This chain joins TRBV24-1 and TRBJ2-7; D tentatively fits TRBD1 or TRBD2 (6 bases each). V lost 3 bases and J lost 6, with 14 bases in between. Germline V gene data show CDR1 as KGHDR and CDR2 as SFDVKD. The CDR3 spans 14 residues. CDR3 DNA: TGTGCCACCAGTGATACGGGGGCGCGAGGCGAGCAGTACTTC. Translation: CATSDTGARGEQYF.

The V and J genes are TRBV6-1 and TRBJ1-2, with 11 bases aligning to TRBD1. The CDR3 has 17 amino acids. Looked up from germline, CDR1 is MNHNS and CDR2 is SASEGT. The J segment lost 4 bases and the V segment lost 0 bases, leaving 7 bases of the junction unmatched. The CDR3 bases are TGTGCCAGCAGTGAAGCAACCGGGACAGGGGGGCTCTATGGCTACACCTTC. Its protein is CASSEATGTGGLYGYTF.

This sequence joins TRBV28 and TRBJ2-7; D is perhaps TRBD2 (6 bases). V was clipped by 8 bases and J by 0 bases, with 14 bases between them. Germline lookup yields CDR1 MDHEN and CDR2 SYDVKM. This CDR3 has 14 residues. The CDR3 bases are TGTGCCAGCCGTGGCGGGGCTCTCTCCTACGAGCAGTACTTC. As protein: CASRGGALSYEQYF. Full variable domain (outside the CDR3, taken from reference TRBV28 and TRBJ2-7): DVKVTQSSRYLVKRTGEKVFLECVQDMDHENMFWYRQDPGLGLRLIYFSYDVKMKEKGDIPEGYSVSREKKERFSLILESASTNQTSMYLCASRGGALSYEQYFGPGTRLTVT.

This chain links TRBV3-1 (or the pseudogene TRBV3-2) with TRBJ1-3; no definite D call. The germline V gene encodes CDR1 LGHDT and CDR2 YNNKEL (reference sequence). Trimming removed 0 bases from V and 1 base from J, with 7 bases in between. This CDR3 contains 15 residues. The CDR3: CASSQDALSGNTIYF. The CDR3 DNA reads TGTGCCAGCAGCCAAGATGCCCTTTCTGGAAACACCATATATTTT.

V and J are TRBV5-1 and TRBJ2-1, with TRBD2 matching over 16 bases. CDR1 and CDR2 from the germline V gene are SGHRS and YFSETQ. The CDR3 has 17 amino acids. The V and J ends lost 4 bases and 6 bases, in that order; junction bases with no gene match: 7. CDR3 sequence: CASSPGTSGRVGNEQFF. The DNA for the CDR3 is TGCGCCAGCAGCCCGGGGACTAGCGGGAGGGTGGGCAATGAGCAGTTCTTC.